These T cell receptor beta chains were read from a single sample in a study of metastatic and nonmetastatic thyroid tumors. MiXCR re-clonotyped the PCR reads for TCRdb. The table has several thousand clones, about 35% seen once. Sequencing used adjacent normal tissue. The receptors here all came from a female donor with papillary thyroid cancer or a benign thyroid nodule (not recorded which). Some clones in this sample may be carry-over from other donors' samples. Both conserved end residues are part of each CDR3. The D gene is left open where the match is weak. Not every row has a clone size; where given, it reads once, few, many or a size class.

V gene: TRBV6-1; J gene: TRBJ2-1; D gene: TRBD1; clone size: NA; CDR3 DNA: TGCGCCAGCAGTGAAACCGACAGGGTCCATGAGCAGTTCTTC; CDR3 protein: CASSETDRVHEQFF
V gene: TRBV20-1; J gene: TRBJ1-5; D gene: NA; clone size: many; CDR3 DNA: TGCAGTGCTGGTGGGGAGGGTGGGGGCAATCAGCCCCAGCATTTT; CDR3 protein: CSAGGEGGGNQPQHF
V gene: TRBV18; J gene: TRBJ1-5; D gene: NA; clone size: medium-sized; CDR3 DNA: TGTGCCAGCTCGCCTTACGGGGACCATCAGCCCCAGCATTTT; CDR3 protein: CASSPYGDHQPQHF
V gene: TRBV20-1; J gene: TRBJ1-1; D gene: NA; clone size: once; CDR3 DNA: TGCAGTGCTAGAGAGTTCGGGAAAATGAACACTGAAGCTTTCTTT; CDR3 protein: CSAREFGKMNTEAFF
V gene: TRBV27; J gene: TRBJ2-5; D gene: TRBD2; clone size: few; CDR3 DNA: TGTGCCAGCAGTTTTCTAGCGGGACGTGAGACCCAGTACTTC; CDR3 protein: CASSFLAGRETQYF
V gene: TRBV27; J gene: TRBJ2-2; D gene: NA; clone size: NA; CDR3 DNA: TGTGCCAGCAGAAAAGGAGGGAATGGTCCCGGGGAGCTGTTTTTT; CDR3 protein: CASRKGGNGPGELFF
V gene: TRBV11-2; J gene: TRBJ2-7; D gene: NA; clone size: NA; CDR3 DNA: TGTGCCAGCAGCTTAGATAAGGGGTTAGGGGGCGAGCAGTACTTC; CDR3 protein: CASSLDKGLGGEQYF
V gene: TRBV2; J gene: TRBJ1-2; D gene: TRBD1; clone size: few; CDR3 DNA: TGTGCCAGCAGTCCTCACGACAGGGAAGGTGGCTACACCTTC; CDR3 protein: CASSPHDREGGYTF
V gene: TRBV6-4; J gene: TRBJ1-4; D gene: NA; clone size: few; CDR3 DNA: TGTGCCAGCAGTGTTAAGGTAAGGGAGCCTAATGAAAAACTGTTTTTT; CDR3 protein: CASSVKVREPNEKLFF
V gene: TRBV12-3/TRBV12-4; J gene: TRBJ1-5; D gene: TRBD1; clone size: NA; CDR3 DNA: TGTGCCAGCAGTCCTGGGACAGGGCTTAATCAGCCCCAGCATTTT; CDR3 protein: CASSPGTGLNQPQHF
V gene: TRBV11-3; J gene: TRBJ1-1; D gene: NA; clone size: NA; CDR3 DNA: TGTGCCGGCAGCTTATTGGGGGGCGCGGCTGAAGCTTTCTTT; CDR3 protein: CAGSLLGGAAEAFF
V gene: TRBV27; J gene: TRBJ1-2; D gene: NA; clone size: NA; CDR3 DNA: TGTGCCAGCACCCCTGCGGGGGGGAATGGCTACACCTTC; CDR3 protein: CASTPAGGNGYTF
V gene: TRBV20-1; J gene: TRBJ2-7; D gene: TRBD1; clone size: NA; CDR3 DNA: TGCAGTGCTAGTATACCGGGACAGTCCTCCTACGAGCAGTACTTC; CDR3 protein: CSASIPGQSSYEQYF
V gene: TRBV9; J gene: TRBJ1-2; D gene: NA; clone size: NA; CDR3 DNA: TGTGCCAGCAGCGTCGACCTTAACTCCTATGGCTACACCTTC; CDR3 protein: CASSVDLNSYGYTF
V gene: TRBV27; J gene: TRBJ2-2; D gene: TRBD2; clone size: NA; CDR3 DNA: TGTGCCAGCAGTCCGCTAGCGGAGAGGAACACCGGGGAGCTGTTTTTT; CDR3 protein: CASSPLAERNTGELFF
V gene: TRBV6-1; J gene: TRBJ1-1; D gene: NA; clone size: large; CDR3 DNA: TGTGCCAGCAGCTCCGCCCGGGTGGGTAGGAGGTCTGAAGCTTTCTTT; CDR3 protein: CASSSARVGRRSEAFF
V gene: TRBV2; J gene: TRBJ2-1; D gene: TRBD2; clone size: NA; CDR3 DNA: TGTGCCAGCAGTCGGACTAGCGGATCCTACAATGAGCAGTTCTTC; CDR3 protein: CASSRTSGSYNEQFF